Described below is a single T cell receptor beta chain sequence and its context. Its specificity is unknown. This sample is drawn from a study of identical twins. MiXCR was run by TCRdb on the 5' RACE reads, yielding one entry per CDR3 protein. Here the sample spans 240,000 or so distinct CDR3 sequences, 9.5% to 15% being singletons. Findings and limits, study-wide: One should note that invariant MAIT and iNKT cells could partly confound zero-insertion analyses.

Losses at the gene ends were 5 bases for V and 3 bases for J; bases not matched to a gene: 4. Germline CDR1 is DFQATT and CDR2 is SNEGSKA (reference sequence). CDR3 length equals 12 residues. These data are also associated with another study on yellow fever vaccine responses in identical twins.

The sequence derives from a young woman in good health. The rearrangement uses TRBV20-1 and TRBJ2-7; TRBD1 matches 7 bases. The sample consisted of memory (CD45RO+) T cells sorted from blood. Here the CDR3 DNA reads TGCAGTGCTGTCCAGGGGGTCTACGAGCAGTACTTC. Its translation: CSAVQGVYEQYF.